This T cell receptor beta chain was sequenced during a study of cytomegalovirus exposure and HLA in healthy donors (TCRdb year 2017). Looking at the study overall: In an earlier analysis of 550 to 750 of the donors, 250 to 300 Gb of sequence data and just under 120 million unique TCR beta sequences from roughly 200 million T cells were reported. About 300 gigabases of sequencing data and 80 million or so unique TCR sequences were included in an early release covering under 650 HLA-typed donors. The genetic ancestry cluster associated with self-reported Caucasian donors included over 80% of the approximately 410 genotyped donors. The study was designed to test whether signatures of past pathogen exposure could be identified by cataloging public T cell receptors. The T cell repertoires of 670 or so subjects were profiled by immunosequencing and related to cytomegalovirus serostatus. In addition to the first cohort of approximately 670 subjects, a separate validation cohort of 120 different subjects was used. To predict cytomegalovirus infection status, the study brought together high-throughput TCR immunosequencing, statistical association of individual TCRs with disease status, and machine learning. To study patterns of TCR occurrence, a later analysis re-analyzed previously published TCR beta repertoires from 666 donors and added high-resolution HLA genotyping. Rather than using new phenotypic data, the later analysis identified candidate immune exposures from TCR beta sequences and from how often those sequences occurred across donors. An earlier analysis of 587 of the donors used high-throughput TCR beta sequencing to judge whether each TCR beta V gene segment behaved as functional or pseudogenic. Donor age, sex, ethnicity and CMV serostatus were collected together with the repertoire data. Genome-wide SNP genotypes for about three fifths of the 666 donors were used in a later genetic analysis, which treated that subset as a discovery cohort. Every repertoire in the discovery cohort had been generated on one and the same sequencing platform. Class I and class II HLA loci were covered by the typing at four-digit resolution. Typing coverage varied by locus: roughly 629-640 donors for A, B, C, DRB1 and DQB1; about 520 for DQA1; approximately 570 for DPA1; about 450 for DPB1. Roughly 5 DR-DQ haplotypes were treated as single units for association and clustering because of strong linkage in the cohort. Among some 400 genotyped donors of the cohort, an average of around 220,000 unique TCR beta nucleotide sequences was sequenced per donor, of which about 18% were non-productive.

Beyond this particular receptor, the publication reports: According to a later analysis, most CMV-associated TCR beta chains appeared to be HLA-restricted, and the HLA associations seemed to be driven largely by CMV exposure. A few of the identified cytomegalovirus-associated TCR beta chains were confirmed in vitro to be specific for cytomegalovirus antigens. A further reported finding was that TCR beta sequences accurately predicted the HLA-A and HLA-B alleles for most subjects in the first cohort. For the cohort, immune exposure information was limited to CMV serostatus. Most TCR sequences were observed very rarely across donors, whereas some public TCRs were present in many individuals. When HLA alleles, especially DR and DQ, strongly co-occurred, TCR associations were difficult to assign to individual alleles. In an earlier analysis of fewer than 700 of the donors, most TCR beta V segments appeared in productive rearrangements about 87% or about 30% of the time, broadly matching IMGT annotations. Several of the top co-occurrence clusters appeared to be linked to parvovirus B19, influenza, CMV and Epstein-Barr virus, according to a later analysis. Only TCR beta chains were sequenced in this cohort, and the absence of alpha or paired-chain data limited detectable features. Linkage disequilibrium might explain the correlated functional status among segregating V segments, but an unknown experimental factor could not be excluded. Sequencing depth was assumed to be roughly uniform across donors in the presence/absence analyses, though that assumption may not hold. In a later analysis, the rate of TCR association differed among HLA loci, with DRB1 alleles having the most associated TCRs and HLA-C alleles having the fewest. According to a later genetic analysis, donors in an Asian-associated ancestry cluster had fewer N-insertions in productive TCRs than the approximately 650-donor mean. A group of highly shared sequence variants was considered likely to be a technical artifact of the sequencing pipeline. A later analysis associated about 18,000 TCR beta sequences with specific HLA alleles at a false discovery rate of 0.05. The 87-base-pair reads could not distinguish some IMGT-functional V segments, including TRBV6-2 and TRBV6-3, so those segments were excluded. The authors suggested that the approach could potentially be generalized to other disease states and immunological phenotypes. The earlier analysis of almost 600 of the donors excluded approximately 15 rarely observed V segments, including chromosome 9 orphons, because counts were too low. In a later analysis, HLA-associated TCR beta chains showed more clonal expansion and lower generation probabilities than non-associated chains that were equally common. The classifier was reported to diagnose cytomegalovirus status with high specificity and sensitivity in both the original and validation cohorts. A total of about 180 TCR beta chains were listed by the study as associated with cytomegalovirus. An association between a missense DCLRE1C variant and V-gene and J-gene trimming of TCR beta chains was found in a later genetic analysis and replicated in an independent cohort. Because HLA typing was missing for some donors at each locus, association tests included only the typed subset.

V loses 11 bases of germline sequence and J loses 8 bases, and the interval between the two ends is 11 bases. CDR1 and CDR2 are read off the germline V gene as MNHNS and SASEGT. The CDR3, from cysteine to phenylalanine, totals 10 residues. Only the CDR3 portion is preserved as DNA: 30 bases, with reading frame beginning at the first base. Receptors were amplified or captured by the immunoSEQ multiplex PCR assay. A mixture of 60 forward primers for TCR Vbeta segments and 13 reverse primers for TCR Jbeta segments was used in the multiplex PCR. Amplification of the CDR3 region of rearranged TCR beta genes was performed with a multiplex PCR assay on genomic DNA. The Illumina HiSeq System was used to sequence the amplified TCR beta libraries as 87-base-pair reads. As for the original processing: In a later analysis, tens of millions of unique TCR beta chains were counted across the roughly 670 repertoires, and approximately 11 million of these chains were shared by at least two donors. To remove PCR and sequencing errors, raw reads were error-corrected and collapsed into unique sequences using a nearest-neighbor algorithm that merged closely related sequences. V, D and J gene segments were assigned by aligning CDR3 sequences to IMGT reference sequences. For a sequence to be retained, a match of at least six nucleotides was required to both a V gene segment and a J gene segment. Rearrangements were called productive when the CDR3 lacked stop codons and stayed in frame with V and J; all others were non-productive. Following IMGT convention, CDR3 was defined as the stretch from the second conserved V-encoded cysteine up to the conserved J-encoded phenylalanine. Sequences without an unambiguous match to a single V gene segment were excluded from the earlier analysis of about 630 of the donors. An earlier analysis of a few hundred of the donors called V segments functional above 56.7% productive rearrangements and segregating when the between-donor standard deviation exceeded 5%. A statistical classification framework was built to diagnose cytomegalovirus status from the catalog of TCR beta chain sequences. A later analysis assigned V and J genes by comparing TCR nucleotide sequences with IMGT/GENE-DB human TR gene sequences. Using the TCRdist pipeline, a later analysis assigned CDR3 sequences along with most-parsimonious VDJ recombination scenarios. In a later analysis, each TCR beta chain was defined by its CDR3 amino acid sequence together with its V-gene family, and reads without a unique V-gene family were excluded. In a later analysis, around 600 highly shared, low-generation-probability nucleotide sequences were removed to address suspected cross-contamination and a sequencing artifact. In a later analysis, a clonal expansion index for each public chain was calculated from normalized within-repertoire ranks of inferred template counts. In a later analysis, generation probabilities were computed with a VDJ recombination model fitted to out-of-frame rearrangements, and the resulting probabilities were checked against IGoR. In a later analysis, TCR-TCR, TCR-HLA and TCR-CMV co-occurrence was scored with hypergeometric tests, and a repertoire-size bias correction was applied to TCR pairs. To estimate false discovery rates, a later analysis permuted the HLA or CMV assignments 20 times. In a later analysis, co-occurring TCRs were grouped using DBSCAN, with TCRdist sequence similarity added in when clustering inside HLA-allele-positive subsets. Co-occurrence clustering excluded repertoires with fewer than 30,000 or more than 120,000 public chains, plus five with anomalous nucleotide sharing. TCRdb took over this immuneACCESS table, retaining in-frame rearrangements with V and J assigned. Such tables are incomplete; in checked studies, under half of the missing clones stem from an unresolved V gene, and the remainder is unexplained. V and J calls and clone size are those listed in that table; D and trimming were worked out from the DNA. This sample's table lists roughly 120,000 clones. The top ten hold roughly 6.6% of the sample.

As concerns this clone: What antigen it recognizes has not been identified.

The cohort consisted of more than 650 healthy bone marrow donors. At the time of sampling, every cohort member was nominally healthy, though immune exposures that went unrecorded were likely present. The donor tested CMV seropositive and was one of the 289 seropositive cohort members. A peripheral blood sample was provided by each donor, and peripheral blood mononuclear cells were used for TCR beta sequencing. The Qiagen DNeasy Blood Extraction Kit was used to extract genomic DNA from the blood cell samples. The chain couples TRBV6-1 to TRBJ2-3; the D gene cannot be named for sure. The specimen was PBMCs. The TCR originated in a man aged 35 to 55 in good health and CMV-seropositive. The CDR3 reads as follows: CAPTSCTQYF. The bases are TGTGCCCCGACTTCTTGTACGCAGTATTTT.